This T cell receptor (beta chain) was retrieved from a study of OX40 agonist ivuxolimab in advanced cancers. As for the study in general: Patients were treated with ivuxolimab, an agonistic anti-OX40 (CD134) antibody. Patients were 82.7% male with ages roughly 23 to 79, mean around 61.

Some clones are missing from TCRdb's copy, which holds only in-frame ones; the method was immunoSEQ multiplex PCR. The sample yields about 76,000 clones, approximately 83% seen once. CDR3 length equals 13 residues. V was clipped by 10 bases and J by 9 bases, with 21 bases between them. Germline values: CDR1 MDHEN, CDR2 SYDVKM. Details on this clone: Its antigen is unknown.

The study's findings and limits: Clonal expansion from baseline to week 6 occurred in both CD4+ and CD8+ T cells.

The sequencing here drew on CD4+ or CD8+ T cells sorted from blood, taken in a trial of the OX40 agonist ivuxolimab. This chain uses TRBV28 with TRBJ1-2, with D maybe TRBD1 (5 bases). This clonotype originated in an adult with an advanced solid tumor such as melanoma, head and neck, liver or kidney cancer. The CDR3 spells CATLSGGLDSYTF. The CDR3 nucleotides read TGTGCCACCCTTTCGGGGGGACTGGATAGCTACACCTTC.